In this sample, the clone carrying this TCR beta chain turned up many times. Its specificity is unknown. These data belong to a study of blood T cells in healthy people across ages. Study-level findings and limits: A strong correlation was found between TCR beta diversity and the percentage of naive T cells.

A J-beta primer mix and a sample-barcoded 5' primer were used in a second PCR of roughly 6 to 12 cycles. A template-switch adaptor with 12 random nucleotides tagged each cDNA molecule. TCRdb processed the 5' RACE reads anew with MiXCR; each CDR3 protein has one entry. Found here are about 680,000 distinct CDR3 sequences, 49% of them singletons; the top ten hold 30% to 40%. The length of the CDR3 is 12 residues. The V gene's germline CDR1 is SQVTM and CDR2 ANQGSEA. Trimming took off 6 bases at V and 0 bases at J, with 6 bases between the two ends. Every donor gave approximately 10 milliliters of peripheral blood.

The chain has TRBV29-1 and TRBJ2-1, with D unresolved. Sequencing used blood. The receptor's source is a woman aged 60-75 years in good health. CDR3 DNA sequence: TGCAGCGTGGGAAGCTCCTACAATGAGCAGTTCTTC. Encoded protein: CSVGSSYNEQFF.